This TCR beta chain was identified during a study of Ad26.COV2.S vaccination and SARS-CoV-2 variants. Study-wide findings and caveats: Relative to placebo recipients, vaccine recipients exhibited elevated spike-specific TCR breadth. In TCR breadth and depth analyses, total T cell responses may have been underestimated.

Generated by immunoSEQ multiplex PCR, the TCRdb table keeps only in-frame clones and is missing some. The table lists more than 150,000 clones, 87% of them singletons. Of note for this clone: Antigen: not known.

This CDR3 region has 12 residues. Germline assignment: CDR1 LGHDT and CDR2 YNNKEL (reference sequence). V gave up 3 bases and J gave up 6 bases, with 5 bases separating them. The receptor comes from a human donor who had recovered from COVID-19. The sequenced sample was peripheral blood, obtained after recovery from COVID-19. The rearrangement uses TRBV3-1 (or the pseudogene TRBV3-2) and TRBJ2-2, with D hard to call. The CDR3 coding sequence is TGTGCCAGCAGCCAGGGCCCCGGGGAGCTGTTTTTT. This sequence encodes CASSQGPGELFF.